This T cell receptor beta chain was sequenced for a study of Ad26.COV2.S vaccination and SARS-CoV-2 variants. About this clone: The antigen remains unidentified.

The assay was immunoSEQ multiplex PCR, and TCRdb's table has in-frame clones only and misses some. The table lists about 87,000 clones, less than 85% of them singletons. Study results and limitations: Quantification of TCR breadth and depth may have yielded underestimates of total T cell responses. Marked by substantial breadth, spike-specific CD8+ and CD4+ T cell responses were reportedly seen after vaccination.

CDR1 and CDR2 (germline): SGDLS, YYNGEE. CDR3 length equals 16 residues. The junction had 5 bases not matched to a gene; V was cut back by 2 bases and J by 1 base. The chain is built from TRBV9 and TRBJ2-1; 8 nucleotides agree with TRBD2. This TCR came from a human donor who had recovered from COVID-19. Material: peripheral blood, obtained after recovery from COVID-19. CDR3 in DNA: TGTGCCAGCAGCGTCCAAAGCGGGAGTTCCTACAATGAGCAGTTCTTC. It yields the protein CASSVQSGSSYNEQFF.